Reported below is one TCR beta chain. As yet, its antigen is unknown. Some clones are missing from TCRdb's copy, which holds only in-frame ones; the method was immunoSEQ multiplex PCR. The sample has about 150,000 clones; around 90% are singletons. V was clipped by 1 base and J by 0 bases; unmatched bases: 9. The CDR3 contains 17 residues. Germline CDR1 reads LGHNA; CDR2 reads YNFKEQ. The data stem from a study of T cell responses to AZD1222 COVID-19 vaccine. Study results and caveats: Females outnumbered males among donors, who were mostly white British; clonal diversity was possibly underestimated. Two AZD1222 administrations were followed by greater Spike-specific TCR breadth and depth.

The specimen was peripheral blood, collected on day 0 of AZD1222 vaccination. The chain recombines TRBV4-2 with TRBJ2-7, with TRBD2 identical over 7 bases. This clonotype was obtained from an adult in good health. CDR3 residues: CASSQGGTSASSYEQYF. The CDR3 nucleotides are TGTGCCAGCAGCCAAGGGGGCACTAGCGCTAGCTCCTACGAGCAGTACTTC.